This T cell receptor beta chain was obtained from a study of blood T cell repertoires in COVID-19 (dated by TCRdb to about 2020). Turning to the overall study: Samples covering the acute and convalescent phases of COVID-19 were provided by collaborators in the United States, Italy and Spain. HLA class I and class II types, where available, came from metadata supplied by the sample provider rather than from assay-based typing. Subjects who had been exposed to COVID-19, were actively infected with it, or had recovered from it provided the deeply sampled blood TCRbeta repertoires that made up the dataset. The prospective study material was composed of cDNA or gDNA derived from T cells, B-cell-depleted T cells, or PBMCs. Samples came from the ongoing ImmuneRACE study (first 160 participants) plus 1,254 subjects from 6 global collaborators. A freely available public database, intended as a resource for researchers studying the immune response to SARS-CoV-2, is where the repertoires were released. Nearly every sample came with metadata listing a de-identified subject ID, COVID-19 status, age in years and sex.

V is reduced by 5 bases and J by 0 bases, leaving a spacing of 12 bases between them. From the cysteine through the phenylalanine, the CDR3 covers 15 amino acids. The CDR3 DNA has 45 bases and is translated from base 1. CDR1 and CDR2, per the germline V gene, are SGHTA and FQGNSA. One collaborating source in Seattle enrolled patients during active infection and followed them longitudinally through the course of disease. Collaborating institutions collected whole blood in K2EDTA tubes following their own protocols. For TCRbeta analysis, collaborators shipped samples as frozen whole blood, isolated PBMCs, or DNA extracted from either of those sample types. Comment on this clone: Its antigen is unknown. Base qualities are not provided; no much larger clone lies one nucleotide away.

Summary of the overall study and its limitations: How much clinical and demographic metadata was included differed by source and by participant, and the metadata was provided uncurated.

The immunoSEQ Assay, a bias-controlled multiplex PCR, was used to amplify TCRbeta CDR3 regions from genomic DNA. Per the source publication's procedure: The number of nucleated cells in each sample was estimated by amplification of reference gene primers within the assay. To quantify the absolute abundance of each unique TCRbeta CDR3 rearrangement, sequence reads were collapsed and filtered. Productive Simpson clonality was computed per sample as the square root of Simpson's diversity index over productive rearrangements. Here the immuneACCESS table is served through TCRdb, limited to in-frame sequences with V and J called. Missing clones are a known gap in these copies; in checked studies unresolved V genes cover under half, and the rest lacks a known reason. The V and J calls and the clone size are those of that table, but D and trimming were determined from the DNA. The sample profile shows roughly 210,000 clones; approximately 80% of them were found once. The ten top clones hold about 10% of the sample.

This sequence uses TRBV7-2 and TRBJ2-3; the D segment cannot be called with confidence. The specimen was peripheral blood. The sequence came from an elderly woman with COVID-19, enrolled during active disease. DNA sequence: TGTGCCAGCAGCCCCATAGACTCTAGCACAGATACGCAGTATTTT. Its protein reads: CASSPIDSSTDTQYF.